This T cell receptor (beta chain) was captured in a study of CD4 and CD8 cells across lung adenocarcinoma regions. This clonotype was seen a few times. The patients had localized lung adenocarcinoma, a non-small cell subtype. The CDR3 totals 15 residues. After removal of 6 bases from V and 2 bases from J, the junction contained 10 bases not matched to a gene. CDR1 and CDR2 (germline): SNHLY, FYNNEI. In TCRdb, the PCR reads were re-called with MiXCR into one record per CDR3 protein. The sample lists about 18,000 distinct CDR3 sequences, approximately 50% seen once, with around 34% in the top ten. The material sequenced was CD8+ T cells from the margin of a lung tumor. The chain recombines TRBV2 with TRBJ2-7; 7 bases are shared with TRBD1. This receptor was identified in a male donor with lung adenocarcinoma. The CD4 and CD8 labels of this study may be unreliable. The CDR3, as DNA: TGTGCCAGCAGCCGCTCACAGGGGACCGCCTACGAGCAGTACTTC. Translated: CASSRSQGTAYEQYF.